The 12 T cell receptor beta chains in this list originate from one sample, sequenced in a study of T cell repertoires in cytomegalovirus infection (dated by TCRdb to between 2019 and 2020). For sequencing, an Illumina HiSeq 1500 was employed. TCRdb applied fastp at Q25 and MiXCR to the public reads, then kept only in-frame beta chains. Each CDR3 protein appears once, grouped with its most common genes and DNA. The sample profile shows hundreds of thousands of distinct CDR3 sequences; 20% to 25% of them were found once. The ten largest account for roughly 8% of the sample. Sequencing input: CD8+ T cells from PBMCs. The receptors come from a human donor in good health (CMV status not recorded). Some clones in this sample may be carry-over from other donors' samples.

The V call is TRBV6-4, the J call TRBJ1-2, with D unresolved. CDR1 and CDR2 from the germline V gene are MRHNA and SNTAGT. The CDR3 is made up of 11 amino acids. Trimming stripped 8 bases from V and 4 bases from J, with 8 bases between. CDR3 protein: CASRSSYGYTF. DNA for the CDR3: TGTGCCAGCCGGAGTAGCTATGGCTACACCTTC.

This chain joins TRBV10-2 and TRBJ2-2; 8 nucleotides agree with TRBD2. The V gene end was trimmed by 7 bases and the J gene end by 7 bases; junction bases not matched to a gene: 17. CDR3 size: 17 residues. Germline V lookup: CDR1 WSHSY, CDR2 SAAADI. Here the CDR3 DNA reads TGCGCCAGCACTTCCGGGACTAGAGCGGTGATGGGCGGGGAGCTGTTTTTT. Residues: CASTSGTRAVMGGELFF.

This chain joins TRBV2 and TRBJ2-1; 10 nucleotides agree with TRBD1. Germline CDR1 is SNHLY and CDR2 is FYNNEI. Germline trimming cut 10 bases from V and 6 bases from J; bases unmatched to any gene: 9. CDR3 length: 14 amino acids. The CDR3 DNA follows: TGTGCCACCCCGATAGGGACAGGGGTCAATGAGCAGTTCTTC. Translation gives CATPIGTGVNEQFF.

V gene TRBV28 combines with J gene TRBJ2-2; D possibly corresponds to TRBD1 (6 bases). Germline V lookup: CDR1 MDHEN, CDR2 SYDVKM. The germline V and J ends were trimmed by 5 bases and 4 bases, with 11 bases remaining between them. The CDR3 has 14 residues. The CDR3 nucleotides are TGTGCCAGCAGTGTACAGGGAATCACCGGGGAGCTGTTTTTT. This sequence encodes CASSVQGITGELFF.

This clonotype has more than one count but fewer than ten. The J gene is TRBJ1-2, the V gene TRBV4-1; D is possibly TRBD1 (6 bases). V was clipped by 4 bases and J by 2 bases, with 14 bases between them. Germline V CDR1 and CDR2: MGHRA, YSYEKL. The CDR3 has 15 amino acids. CDR3 bases: TGCGCCAGCAGCCGAACAAAGACAGGAAACTATGGCTACACCTTC. It encodes CASSRTKTGNYGYTF.

J is TRBJ2-7 and V is TRBV20-1, with D perhaps being TRBD1 or TRBD2 (5 bases each). Germline V CDR1 and CDR2: DFQATT, SNEGSKA (reference sequence). The CDR3 loop spans 14 amino acids. Trimming took off 3 bases at V and 1 base at J, with 13 bases between the two ends. Here the CDR3 reads CSASYGTGSYEQYF. The DNA for the CDR3 is TGCAGTGCTAGTTACGGGACGGGTTCCTACGAGCAGTACTTC.

This clonotype was observed at least ten times. This rearrangement joins TRBV7-2 to TRBJ2-1; D is unresolved. Per germline, CDR1 SGHTA and CDR2 FQGNSA. V was clipped by 4 bases and J by 8 bases, with 9 bases between them. The CDR3 spans 12 residues. The CDR3 coding sequence is TGTGCCAGCAGCTCTCGAGCCTATGAGCAGTTCTTC. Protein sequence: CASSSRAYEQFF.

Only one count was recorded for this clonotype. The chain employs TRBV4-1 and TRBJ2-2; perhaps TRBD2 as D (7 bases). This CDR3 contains 17 residues. The germline CDR1 and CDR2 sequences are MGHRA and YSYEKL. Trimming removed 6 bases from V and 4 bases from J, with 21 bases in between. In nucleotides, the CDR3 is TGCGCCAGCAGACTACTAGGGGGGGACCTGACCACCGGGGAGCTGTTTTTT. It encodes CASRLLGGDLTTGELFF.

The rearrangement links TRBV20-1 to TRBJ2-1; TRBD2 aligns across 8 bases. The CDR3 loop spans 15 amino acids. CDR1 and CDR2 from the germline V gene are DFQATT and SNEGSKA (reference sequence). J gave up 0 bases and V 0 bases, and 1 base lay outside the gene matches. The CDR3 bases are TGCAGTGCTAGAGAGGGACTAGGCTCCTACAATGAGCAGTTCTTC. The encoded protein is CSAREGLGSYNEQFF.

This clonotype has a handful of counts. The V and J genes are TRBV2 and TRBJ1-1; no firm D call. This CDR3 has 11 amino acids. Germline CDR1 is SNHLY and CDR2 is FYNNEI. Trimming shortened V by 10 bases and J by 1 base, and 7 bases separated the two germline ends. CDR3: CATFRNTEAFF. DNA of the CDR3: TGTGCCACCTTTAGGAACACTGAAGCTTTCTTT.

The genes are TRBV7-9 and TRBJ2-4; 10 nucleotides line up with TRBD2. Germline V gene data show CDR1 as SEHNR and CDR2 as FQNEAQ (reference sequence). The CDR3 has 14 residues. The trim removed 5 bases at V and 4 bases at J, leaving 2 bases unmatched. This CDR3 reads CASSGLAEKNIQYF. The CDR3 coding sequence is TGTGCCAGCAGCGGACTAGCGGAAAAAAACATTCAGTACTTC.

This clonotype was seen a handful of times. The chain uses TRBV29-1 and TRBJ2-1; D remains unclear. This CDR3 region has 14 residues. CDR1 SQVTM and CDR2 ANQGSEA come from the germline V gene. V lost 7 bases to trimming and J lost 1 base, with 14 bases between them. The CDR3 loop is CSASPYKSYNEQFF. The CDR3 region has the DNA TGCAGCGCCTCCCCCTACAAGTCCTACAATGAGCAGTTCTTC.